The sequence of this T cell receptor (beta chain) was determined in a study of blood T cells in healthy people across ages. Per sample, extraction of total RNA gave at least 5.5 micrograms in every case. Together with a sample-barcoded 5' primer, a J-beta primer mix was included in a second PCR lasting roughly 7 to 11 cycles. TCRdb called the 5' RACE reads again in MiXCR, with one record for every CDR3 protein. The sample records more than 900,000 distinct CDR3 sequences, roughly 29% being singletons. Ten or more counts support this clonotype. These data also featured in a second study, about T cells of mothers and their children. As that report states: Whatever RNA was extracted went entirely into cDNA synthesis, at approximately 1.4 ug per 15 ul.

The sequenced sample consisted of blood. The receptor was derived from a woman in her thirties or forties in good health.

The CDR3 nucleotides are TGTGCCAGCACCGTACAAGACACCTATGGCTACACCTTC. It translates to CASTVQDTYGYTF. This chain links TRBV28 with TRBJ1-2, with D unresolved. Germline V gives CDR1 MDHEN, CDR2 SYDVKM. Trimming shortened V by 7 bases and J by 4 bases, and 13 bases separated the two germline ends. The CDR3 covers 13 residues.